These 31 T cell receptor beta chains came from one sample sequenced in a study of blood T cell repertoires in COVID-19. Using immunoSEQ multiplex PCR, the repertoire was profiled, and TCRdb retains in-frame clones only, with some absent. The sample yields 150,000 to 160,000 clones, around three quarters seen once. The sequenced material came from peripheral blood. These receptors were collected from a man aged 80 or over with acute or convalescent COVID-19.

Comments on this clone: A much larger clone differs by one base, so this may be a read error. The genes are TRBV3-1 (or the pseudogene TRBV3-2) and TRBJ2-5; the match to TRBD2 covers 12 bases. V lost 2 bases and J lost 1; bases outside the gene matches: 2. CDR3 size: 16 residues. CDR1 and CDR2 from the germline V gene are LGHDT and YNNKEL (reference sequence). CDR3 in DNA: TGTGCCAGCAGCCAAACTAGCGGGGGGACCCAAGAGACCCAGTACTTC. Protein: CASSQTSGGTQETQYF.

The V and J genes are TRBV7-2 and TRBJ2-5; 14 bases fit TRBD2. CDR1 and CDR2 from the germline V gene are SGHTA and FQGNSA. The trim removed 5 bases at V and 4 bases at J, leaving 6 bases unmatched. This CDR3 has 16 residues. The CDR3 coding sequence is TGTGCCAGCAGCGCTCGACTAGCGGGGGGGATAGAGACCCAGTACTTC. It encodes CASSARLAGGIETQYF.

The chain couples TRBV4-2 to TRBJ2-1, with a possible D match to TRBD2 (5 bases). In germline, CDR1 is LGHNA, CDR2 YNFKEQ. V lost 0 bases and J 14 bases, leaving 8 bases between the germline ends. CDR3 size: 11 residues. CDR3 loop: CASSQEEVEFF. The DNA for the CDR3 is TGTGCCAGCAGCCAAGAGGAGGTTGAGTTCTTC.

The V call is TRBV24-1, the J call TRBJ1-3, with 7 positions matching TRBD1. Germline lookup yields CDR1 KGHDR and CDR2 SFDVKD. The CDR3 has 17 amino acids. Trimming removed 4 bases from V and 2 bases from J; junction bases left unmatched: 10. The CDR3 sequence is CATSEPRTGRTGNTIYF. As DNA, the CDR3 is TGTGCCACCAGTGAACCGAGGACAGGTAGAACTGGAAACACCATATATTTT.

The chain combines TRBV4-2 with TRBJ2-5; 8 nucleotides match TRBD2. Germline trimming cut 0 bases from V and 6 bases from J; bases unmatched to any gene: 18. The CDR3 consists of 19 residues. Per the germline V gene, CDR1 is LGHNA and CDR2 is YNFKEQ. Written as DNA, the CDR3 is TGTGCCAGCAGCCAAGATCTTATTGGCACCGGGACTAGTAGGCAGACCCAGTACTTC. This encodes CASSQDLIGTGTSRQTQYF.

The gene calls are TRBV14 and TRBJ2-3, with 7 bases fitting TRBD1. The length of the CDR3 is 17 residues. Trimming took 0 bases from V and 3 from J; bases not matched to a gene: 9. Germline assignment: CDR1 SGHDN and CDR2 FVKESK. The CDR3 DNA reads TGTGCCAGCAGCCAAGACAAACAGGGGTTCAGTACAGATACGCAGTATTTT. This translates into CASSQDKQGFSTDTQYF.

The chain has TRBV19 and TRBJ2-1, with 7 bases matching TRBD1. The V segment lost 7 bases and the J segment 6 bases; nucleotides outside the gene matches: 12. The CDR3 spans 15 residues. Germline-derived CDR1 and CDR2 are LNHDA and SQIVND (reference sequence). The CDR3 DNA follows: TGTGCCAGTACCCTTAGGGGGCCACTTAGCAATGAGCAGTTCTTC. Protein sequence: CASTLRGPLSNEQFF.

The V and J genes are TRBV18 and TRBJ2-5, with 7 bases fitting TRBD1. This CDR3 contains 16 residues. V was clipped by 4 bases and J by 2 bases; unmatched bases: 10. CDR1 is KGHSH and CDR2 is LQKENI in the germline V gene. The DNA of the CDR3 is TGTGCCAGCTCACTGTCCGGGACAGCGAAGCAAGAGACCCAGTACTTC. Its protein is CASSLSGTAKQETQYF.

The chain recombines TRBV7-9 with TRBJ2-2; TRBD1 aligns across 8 bases. Germline V CDR1 and CDR2: SEHNR, FQNEAQ (reference sequence). The ends lost 8 bases at V and 6 bases at J; junction bases unmatched: 2. This CDR3 spans 12 amino acids. The CDR3 DNA sequence: TGTGCCAGCGGACAGGGATCCGGGGAGCTGTTTTTT. It translates to CASGQGSGELFF.

V gene TRBV6-2 or TRBV6-3 combines with J gene TRBJ2-3, with 11 bases lining up with TRBD2. Per germline, CDR1 MNHEY and CDR2 SVGEGT. The CDR3 extends over 15 amino acids. The trim removed 6 bases at V and 2 bases at J, leaving 4 bases unmatched. CDR3 sequence: CASRPSGGNTDTQYF. The CDR3 bases are TGTGCCAGCAGACCTAGCGGGGGGAACACAGATACGCAGTATTTT.

The chain uses TRBV29-1 and TRBJ2-7; 7 positions match TRBD1. Germline assignment: CDR1 SQVTM and CDR2 ANQGSEA. V was clipped by 5 bases and J by 2 bases; unmatched bases: 6. The CDR3 contains 13 residues. The CDR3 region has the DNA TGCAGCGTTACAGGGGAGCCCACCTACGAGCAGTACTTC. Translated, it gives CSVTGEPTYEQYF.

This clone was detected a few times. CDR3 sequence (DNA): TGTGCCAGCAGCACCCCACGGACACAGGGGGGGAGCAATCAGCCCCAGCATTTT. Encoded protein: CASSTPRTQGGSNQPQHF. The gene calls are TRBV21-1 and TRBJ1-5; TRBD1, as called in the table, went unchecked against the DNA. TRBV21-1 is a pseudogene. The CDR3 is 18 amino acids.

The CDR3 is CASSLVPGGTDTQYF. The CDR3 region has the DNA TGCGCCAGCAGCTTGGTTCCAGGGGGCACAGATACGCAGTATTTT. The chain uses TRBV5-1 and TRBJ2-3; tentatively, D is TRBD1 (6 bases). The CDR3 length is 15 residues. V lost 0 bases and J lost 1, with 9 bases in between. Germline values: CDR1 SGHRS, CDR2 YFSETQ.

This clone came up a few times. The rearrangement uses TRBV6-6 and TRBJ2-7, with TRBD2 matching over 7 bases. From germline, CDR1 is MNHNY and CDR2 SVGAGI (reference sequence). The CDR3 sequence is 14 residues long. The junction had 6 bases not matched to a gene; V was cut back by 4 bases and J by 3 bases. CDR3 coding DNA: TGTGCCAGCAGTTTTTCGGGGGACTACTACGAGCAGTACTTC. Protein sequence: CASSFSGDYYEQYF.

The J gene is TRBJ2-4, the V gene TRBV2; D is possibly TRBD2 (6 bases). CDR3 size: 11 residues. Per the germline V gene, CDR1 is SNHLY and CDR2 is FYNNEI. V was clipped by 4 bases and J by 15 bases, with 13 bases between them. The CDR3: CASSGRGRRYF. DNA of the CDR3: TGTGCCAGCAGTGGGCGGGGTAGGAGGTACTTC.

This sequence joins TRBV28 and TRBJ1-2, with a weak D call TRBD1 (5 bases). CDR1 and CDR2 (germline): MDHEN, SYDVKM. The CDR3 length is 13 residues. With 6 bases removed from V and 7 bases from J, the gap between germline ends came to 15 bases. The CDR3 DNA reads as TGTGCCAGCAGGATCGCGGGGAGGGGTGGCTACACCTTC. As protein: CASRIAGRGGYTF.

The rearrangement joins TRBV3-1 (or the pseudogene TRBV3-2) to TRBJ1-5, with 9 bases that match TRBD1. The germline V gene encodes CDR1 LGHDT and CDR2 YNNKEL (reference sequence). V lost 3 bases and J lost 4; bases outside the gene matches: 1. This CDR3 has 14 residues. The CDR3, as DNA: TGTGCCAGCAGCCATGGGACAGGGAATCAGCCCCAGCATTTT. Protein: CASSHGTGNQPQHF.

The chain couples TRBV12-3 or TRBV12-4 to TRBJ2-1; TRBD2 is a possible D gene (5 bases). The V end lost 3 bases, the J end lost 4 bases, and 7 bases lay between the germline ends. This CDR3 has 13 amino acids. This chain's CDR3 is CASSFRGYNEQFF. The DNA for the CDR3 is TGTGCCAGCAGTTTCCGGGGTTACAATGAGCAGTTCTTC.

The CDR3 sequence is CASSSVNTGELFF. In nucleotides, the CDR3 is TGTGCCAGCAGTTCTGTGAACACCGGGGAGCTGTTTTTT. The chain is built from TRBV2 and TRBJ2-2, with D uncertain. Looked up from germline, CDR1 is SNHLY and CDR2 is FYNNEI. The CDR3 contains 13 residues. V lost 5 bases to trimming and J lost 1 base, with 5 bases between them.

This clone was picked up one time. The chain employs TRBV5-4 and TRBJ1-4; D gene ambiguous. Germline-derived CDR1 and CDR2 are SGHNT and YYREEE (reference sequence). V was clipped by 2 bases and J by 3 bases, with 8 bases between them. The CDR3 is 14 amino acids. The CDR3, as DNA: TGTGCCAGCAGCTTCAACAGAGCTAATGAAAAACTGTTTTTT. It is translated as CASSFNRANEKLFF.

This chain links TRBV6-5 with TRBJ1-3; D is possibly TRBD1 (6 bases). Germline values: CDR1 MNHEY, CDR2 SVGAGI. V was trimmed by 4 bases and J by 0 bases, leaving 10 bases between them. This CDR3 is built from 15 residues. CDR3 amino acids: CASSSQGPSGNTIYF. The DNA of the CDR3 is TGTGCCAGCAGTTCACAGGGACCCTCTGGAAACACCATATATTTT.

This chain connects TRBV11-3 to TRBJ1-2; D unresolved. Germline-derived CDR1 and CDR2 are SGHNT and YENEEA. The CDR3 is 14 residues long. Between the trimmed V and J ends, which lost 5 bases and 2 bases, there was a span of 12 bases. CDR3 nucleotides: TGTGCCAGCAGCCCCCTTGCGAAGAACTATGGCTACACCTTC. Translated: CASSPLAKNYGYTF.

The chain carries TRBV2 and TRBJ2-5; D is uncertain. Between the trimmed V and J ends, which lost 0 bases and 5 bases, there was a span of 7 bases. The CDR3 spans 13 residues. The germline gives CDR1 SNHLY, CDR2 FYNNEI. The chain's CDR3 is CASSEAPGETQYF. The CDR3 DNA is TGTGCCAGCAGTGAAGCGCCCGGGGAGACCCAGTACTTC.

This clone appeared a single time. V usage is TRBV11-2 and J usage is TRBJ2-2, with TRBD2 identical over 8 bases. The J segment lost 6 bases and the V segment lost 1 base, leaving 7 bases of the junction unmatched. Germline loops: CDR1 SGHAT, CDR2 FQNNGV. The CDR3 spans 16 residues. The chain's CDR3 is CASSLVGGAIAGELFF. CDR3 nucleotide sequence: TGTGCCAGCAGCTTAGTCGGGGGGGCCATCGCCGGGGAGCTGTTTTTT.

The chain has TRBV29-1 and TRBJ1-1; 8 nucleotides align to TRBD1. With 4 bases clipped from V and 4 bases from J, the junction kept 2 bases outside the gene matches. Germline V gives CDR1 SQVTM, CDR2 ANQGSEA. The CDR3 sequence is 12 residues long. Written as DNA, the CDR3 is TGCAGCGTTGGAGACAGGGGCACTGAAGCTTTCTTT. Encoded protein: CSVGDRGTEAFF.

This chain links TRBV4-2 with TRBJ2-3; D is unclear. V lost 0 bases and J lost 0, with 7 bases in between. CDR1 and CDR2 (germline): LGHNA, YNFKEQ. CDR3 size: 15 residues. CDR3 bases: TGTGCCAGCAGCCAAGAAAGCACTAGCACAGATACGCAGTATTTT. Its translation is CASSQESTSTDTQYF.

V usage is TRBV11-3 and J usage is TRBJ1-2; 7 bases agree with TRBD1. Germline CDR1 SGHNT, CDR2 YENEEA. After removal of 5 bases from V and 6 bases from J, the junction contained 15 bases not matched to a gene. There are 16 residues in the CDR3. Written as DNA, the CDR3 is TGTGCCAGCAGCAGAATTTCAACAGGGGTTGTCCATGGCTACACCTTC. It codes for CASSRISTGVVHGYTF.

The chain uses TRBV10-3 and TRBJ1-1; 9 nucleotides align to TRBD1. Germline trimming cut 3 bases from V and 6 bases from J; bases unmatched to any gene: 11. The CDR3 totals 16 residues. The germline V gene has CDR1 ENHRY and CDR2 SYGVKD. As DNA, the CDR3 is TGTGCCATCAGTGATCAAGGGACAGGGAATGAGGCTGAAGCTTTCTTT. Amino acids: CAISDQGTGNEAEAFF.

The rearrangement uses TRBV7-2 and TRBJ1-3; 7 nucleotides line up with TRBD1. The CDR3 contains 14 residues. Germline values: CDR1 SGHTA, CDR2 FQGNSA. V lost 6 bases, J lost 4 bases, and 6 bases stayed unmatched. The CDR3 loop is CASRKTGAGNTIYF. In DNA, the CDR3 is TGTGCCAGCAGGAAAACAGGGGCCGGAAACACCATATATTTT.

The chain employs TRBV19 and TRBJ2-7; TRBD1 matches 8 bases. Germline V gene sequence: CDR1 LNHDA, CDR2 SQIVND (reference sequence). The V segment lost 1 base and the J segment 2 bases; nucleotides outside the gene matches: 4. This CDR3 spans 15 amino acids. CDR3 nucleotides: TGTGCCAGTAGTATAGGAGGACAGGGAACCTACGAGCAGTACTTC. It translates to CASSIGGQGTYEQYF.

This chain joins TRBV15 and TRBJ2-5, with 10 bases matching TRBD2. The J segment lost 9 bases and the V segment lost 3 bases, leaving 10 bases of the junction unmatched. Germline V gene sequence: CDR1 LNHNV, CDR2 YYDKDF (reference sequence). The CDR3 has 15 residues. This CDR3 is CATSSHIAGGGPQYF. The CDR3 bases are TGTGCCACCAGCAGCCATATAGCGGGGGGCGGTCCCCAGTACTTC.